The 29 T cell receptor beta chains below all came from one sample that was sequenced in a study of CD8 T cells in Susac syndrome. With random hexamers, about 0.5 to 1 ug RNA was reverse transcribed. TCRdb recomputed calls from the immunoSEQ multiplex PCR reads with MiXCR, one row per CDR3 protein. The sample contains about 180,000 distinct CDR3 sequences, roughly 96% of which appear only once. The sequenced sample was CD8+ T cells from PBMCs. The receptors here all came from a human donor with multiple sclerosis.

CDR3 in amino acids: CASSLGGDRAYEQYF. CDR3 nucleotides: TGTGCCAGCAGCTTGGGTGGGGACAGGGCCTACGAGCAGTACTTC. The genes are TRBV5-5 and TRBJ2-7; 9 positions agree with TRBD1. V lost 0 bases to trimming and J lost 2 bases; unmatched junction nucleotides: 3. In germline, CDR1 is SGHKS, CDR2 YYEKEE (reference sequence). CDR3 length equals 15 residues.

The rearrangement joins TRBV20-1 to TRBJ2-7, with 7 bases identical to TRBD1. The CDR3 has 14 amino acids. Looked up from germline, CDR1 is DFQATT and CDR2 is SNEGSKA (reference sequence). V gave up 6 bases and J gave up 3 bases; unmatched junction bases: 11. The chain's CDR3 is CSASDRDNRYEQYF. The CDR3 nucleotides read TGCAGTGCCTCTGACAGGGATAATCGCTACGAGCAGTACTTC.

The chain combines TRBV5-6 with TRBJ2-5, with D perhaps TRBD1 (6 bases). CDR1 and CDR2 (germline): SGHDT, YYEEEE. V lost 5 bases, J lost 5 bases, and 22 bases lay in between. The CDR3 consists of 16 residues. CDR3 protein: CASRDGFIQGRETQYF. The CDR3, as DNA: TGTGCCAGCAGGGATGGGTTTATACAGGGAAGGGAGACCCAGTACTTC.

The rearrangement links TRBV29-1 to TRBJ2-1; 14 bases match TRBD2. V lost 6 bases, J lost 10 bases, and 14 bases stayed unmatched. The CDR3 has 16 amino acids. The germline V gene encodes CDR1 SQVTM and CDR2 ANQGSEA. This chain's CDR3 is CSVGPLGLAGVEEQFF. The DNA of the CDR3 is TGCAGCGTCGGACCCCTGGGACTAGCGGGAGTAGAGGAGCAGTTCTTC.

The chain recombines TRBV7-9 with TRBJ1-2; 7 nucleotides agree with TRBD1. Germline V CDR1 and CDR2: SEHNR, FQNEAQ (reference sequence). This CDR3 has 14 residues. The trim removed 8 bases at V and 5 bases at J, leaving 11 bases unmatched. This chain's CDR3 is CASELRAGQYGYTF. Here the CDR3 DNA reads TGTGCCAGCGAACTTCGCGCGGGACAGTATGGCTACACCTTC.

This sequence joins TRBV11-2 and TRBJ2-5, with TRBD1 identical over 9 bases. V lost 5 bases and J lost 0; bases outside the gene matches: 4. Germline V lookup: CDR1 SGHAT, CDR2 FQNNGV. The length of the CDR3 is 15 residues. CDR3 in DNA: TGTGCCAGCAGCATGGGACAGGGAAACCAAGAGACCCAGTACTTC. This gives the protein CASSMGQGNQETQYF. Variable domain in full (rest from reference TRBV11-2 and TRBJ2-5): EAGVAQSPRYKIIEKRQSVAFWCNPISGHATLYWYQQILGQGPKLLIQFQNNGVVDDSQLPKDRFSAERLKGVDSTLKIQPAKLEDSAVYLCASSMGQGNQETQYFGPGTRLLVL.

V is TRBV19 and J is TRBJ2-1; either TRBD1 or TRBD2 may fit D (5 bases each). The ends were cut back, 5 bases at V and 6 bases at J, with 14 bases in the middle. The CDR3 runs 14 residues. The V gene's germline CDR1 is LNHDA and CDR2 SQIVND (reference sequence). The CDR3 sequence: CASSYGGPSNEQFF. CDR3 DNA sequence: TGTGCCAGTAGTTATGGGGGACCCAGCAATGAGCAGTTCTTC.

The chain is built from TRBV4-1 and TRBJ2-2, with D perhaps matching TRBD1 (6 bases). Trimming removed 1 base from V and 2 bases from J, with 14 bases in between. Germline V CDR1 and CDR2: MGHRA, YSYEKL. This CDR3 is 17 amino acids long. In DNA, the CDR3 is TGCGCCAGCAGCCAAGCGGAGGACAGATTTAACACCGGGGAGCTGTTTTTT. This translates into CASSQAEDRFNTGELFF.

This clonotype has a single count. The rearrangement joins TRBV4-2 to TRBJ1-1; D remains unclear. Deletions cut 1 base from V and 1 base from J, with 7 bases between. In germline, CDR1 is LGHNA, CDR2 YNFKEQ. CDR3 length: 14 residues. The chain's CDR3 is CASSQVETNTEAFF. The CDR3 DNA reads TGTGCCAGCAGCCAAGTAGAGACGAACACTGAAGCTTTCTTT.

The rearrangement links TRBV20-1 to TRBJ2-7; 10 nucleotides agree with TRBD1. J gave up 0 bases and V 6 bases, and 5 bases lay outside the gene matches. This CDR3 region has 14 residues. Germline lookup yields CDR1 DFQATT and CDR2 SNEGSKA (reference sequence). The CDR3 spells CSAPRDRGSYEQYF. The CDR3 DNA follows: TGCAGTGCACCCCGGGACAGGGGCTCCTACGAGCAGTACTTC.

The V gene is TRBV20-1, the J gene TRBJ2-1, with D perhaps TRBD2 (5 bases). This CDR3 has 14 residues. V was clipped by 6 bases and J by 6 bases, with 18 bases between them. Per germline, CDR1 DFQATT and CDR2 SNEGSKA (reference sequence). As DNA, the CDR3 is TGCAGTGCGCCGGACTTCAAATTGCGCAATGAGCAGTTCTTC. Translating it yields CSAPDFKLRNEQFF.

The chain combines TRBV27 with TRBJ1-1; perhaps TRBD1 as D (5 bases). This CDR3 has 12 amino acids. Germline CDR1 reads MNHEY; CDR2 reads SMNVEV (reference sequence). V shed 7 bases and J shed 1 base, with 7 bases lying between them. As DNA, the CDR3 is TGTGCCAGCATGCAGGGGAACACTGAAGCTTTCTTT. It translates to CASMQGNTEAFF.

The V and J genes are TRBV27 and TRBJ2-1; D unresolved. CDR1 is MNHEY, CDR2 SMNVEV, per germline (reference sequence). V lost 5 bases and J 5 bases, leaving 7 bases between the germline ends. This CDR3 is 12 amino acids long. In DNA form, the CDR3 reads TGTGCCAGCAGTGAGTTCAACAATGAGCAGTTCTTC. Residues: CASSEFNNEQFF.

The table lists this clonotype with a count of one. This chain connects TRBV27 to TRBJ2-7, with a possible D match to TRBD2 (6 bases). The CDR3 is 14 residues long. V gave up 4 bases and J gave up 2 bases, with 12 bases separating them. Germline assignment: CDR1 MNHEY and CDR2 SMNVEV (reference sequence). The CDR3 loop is CASSSREFAYEQYF. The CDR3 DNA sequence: TGTGCCAGCAGTTCCCGGGAGTTCGCCTACGAGCAGTACTTC.

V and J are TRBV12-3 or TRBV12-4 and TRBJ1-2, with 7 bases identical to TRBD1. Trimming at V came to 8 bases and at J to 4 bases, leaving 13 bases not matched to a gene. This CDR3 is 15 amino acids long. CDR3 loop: CASGAPRTGSYGYTF. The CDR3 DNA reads TGTGCCAGCGGTGCCCCGAGGACAGGCTCCTATGGCTACACCTTC.

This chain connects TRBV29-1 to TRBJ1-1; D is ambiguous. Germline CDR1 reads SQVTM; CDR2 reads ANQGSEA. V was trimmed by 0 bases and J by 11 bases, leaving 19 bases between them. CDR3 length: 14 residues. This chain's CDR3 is CSVEDSGRPSGAFF. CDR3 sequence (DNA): TGCAGCGTTGAAGATTCGGGCAGGCCCTCGGGGGCTTTCTTT.

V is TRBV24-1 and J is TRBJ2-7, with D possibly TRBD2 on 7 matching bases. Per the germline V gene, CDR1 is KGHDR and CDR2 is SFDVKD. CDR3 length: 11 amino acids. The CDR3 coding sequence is TGTAGCATGGGCGGGGGCCCCGAGCAGTACTTC. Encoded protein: CSMGGGPEQYF.

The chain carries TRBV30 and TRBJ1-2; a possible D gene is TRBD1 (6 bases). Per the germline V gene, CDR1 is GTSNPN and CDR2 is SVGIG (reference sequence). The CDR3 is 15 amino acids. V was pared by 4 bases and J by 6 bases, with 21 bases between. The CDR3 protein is CAWTVGGGRLDGYTF. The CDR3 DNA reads TGTGCCTGGACCGTCGGAGGGGGGCGACTCGATGGCTACACCTTC.

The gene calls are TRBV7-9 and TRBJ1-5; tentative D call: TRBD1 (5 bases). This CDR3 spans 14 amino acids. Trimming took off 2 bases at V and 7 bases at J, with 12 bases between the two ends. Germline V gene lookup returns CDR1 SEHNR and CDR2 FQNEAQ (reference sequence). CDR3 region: CASSLSGAGQPQHF. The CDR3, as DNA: TGTGCCAGCAGCTTAAGTGGGGCGGGACAGCCCCAGCATTTT.

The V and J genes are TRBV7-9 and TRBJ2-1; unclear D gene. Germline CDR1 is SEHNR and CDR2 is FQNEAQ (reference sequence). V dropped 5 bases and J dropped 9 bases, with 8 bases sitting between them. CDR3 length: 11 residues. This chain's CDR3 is CASSNLGEQFF. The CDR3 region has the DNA TGTGCCAGCAGCAACTTGGGTGAGCAGTTCTTC.

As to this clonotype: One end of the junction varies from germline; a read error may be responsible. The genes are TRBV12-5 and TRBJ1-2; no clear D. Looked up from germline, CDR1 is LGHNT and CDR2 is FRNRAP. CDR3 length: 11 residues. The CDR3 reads CASGSGLLHDF. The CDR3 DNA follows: TGTGCTAGTGGTTCCGGTCTTCTGCACGACTTC.

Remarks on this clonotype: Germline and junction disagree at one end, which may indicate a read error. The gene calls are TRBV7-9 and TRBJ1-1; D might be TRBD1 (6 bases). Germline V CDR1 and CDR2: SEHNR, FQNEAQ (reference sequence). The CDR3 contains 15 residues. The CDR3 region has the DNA TGCGCCAGCAGCAAACCCGCTCTGCAGGGGACTGAAGCTTTCTTT. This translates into CASSKPALQGTEAFF.

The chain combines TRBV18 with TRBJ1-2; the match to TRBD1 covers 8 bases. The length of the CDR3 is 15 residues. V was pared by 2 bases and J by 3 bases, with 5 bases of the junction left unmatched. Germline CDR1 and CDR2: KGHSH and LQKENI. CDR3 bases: TGTGCCAGCTCACCATGGACAGGGACGGACTATGGCTACACCTTC. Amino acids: CASSPWTGTDYGYTF.

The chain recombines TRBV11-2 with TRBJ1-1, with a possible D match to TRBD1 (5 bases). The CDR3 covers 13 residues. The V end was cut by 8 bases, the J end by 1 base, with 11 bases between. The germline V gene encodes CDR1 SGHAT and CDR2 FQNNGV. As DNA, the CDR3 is TGTGCCAGCCAGGGCTATGGGAACACTGAAGCTTTCTTT. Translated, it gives CASQGYGNTEAFF.

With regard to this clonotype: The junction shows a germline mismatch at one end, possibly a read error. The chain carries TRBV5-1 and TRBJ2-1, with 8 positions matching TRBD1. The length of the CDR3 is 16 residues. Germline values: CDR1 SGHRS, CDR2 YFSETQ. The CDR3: CASSLSPTGVRNGQFF. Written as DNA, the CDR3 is TGCGCCAGCAGCTTGTCTCCGACAGGGGTCCGTAATGGGCAGTTCTTC.

The CDR3 loop reads CASSLGGGTYNEQFF. The CDR3 DNA reads as TGTGCCAGCAGTTTAGGCGGGGGTACCTACAATGAGCAGTTCTTC. The chain carries TRBV12-3 or TRBV12-4 and TRBJ2-1; 7 nucleotides agree with TRBD2. The V segment lost 1 base and the J segment 2 bases; nucleotides outside the gene matches: 2. This CDR3 comprises 15 residues.

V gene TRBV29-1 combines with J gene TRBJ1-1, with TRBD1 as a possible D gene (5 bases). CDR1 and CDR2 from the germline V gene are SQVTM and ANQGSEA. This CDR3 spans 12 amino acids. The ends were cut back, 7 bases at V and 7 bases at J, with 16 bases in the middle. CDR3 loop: CSAHGTAFEAFF. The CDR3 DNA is TGCAGCGCACACGGGACGGCTTTTGAAGCTTTCTTT.

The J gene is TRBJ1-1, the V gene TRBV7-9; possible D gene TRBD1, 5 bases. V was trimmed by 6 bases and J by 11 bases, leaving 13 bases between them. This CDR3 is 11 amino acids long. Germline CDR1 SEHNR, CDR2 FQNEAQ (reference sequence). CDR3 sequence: CASSVGLWAFF. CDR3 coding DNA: TGTGCCAGCAGTGTGGGGCTGTGGGCTTTCTTT.

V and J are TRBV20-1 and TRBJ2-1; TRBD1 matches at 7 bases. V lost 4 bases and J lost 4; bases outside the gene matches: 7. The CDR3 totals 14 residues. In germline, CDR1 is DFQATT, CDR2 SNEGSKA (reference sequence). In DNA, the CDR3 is TGCAGTGCTACCGCAGGGGGTCGGTACAATGAGCAGTTCTTC. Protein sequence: CSATAGGRYNEQFF.